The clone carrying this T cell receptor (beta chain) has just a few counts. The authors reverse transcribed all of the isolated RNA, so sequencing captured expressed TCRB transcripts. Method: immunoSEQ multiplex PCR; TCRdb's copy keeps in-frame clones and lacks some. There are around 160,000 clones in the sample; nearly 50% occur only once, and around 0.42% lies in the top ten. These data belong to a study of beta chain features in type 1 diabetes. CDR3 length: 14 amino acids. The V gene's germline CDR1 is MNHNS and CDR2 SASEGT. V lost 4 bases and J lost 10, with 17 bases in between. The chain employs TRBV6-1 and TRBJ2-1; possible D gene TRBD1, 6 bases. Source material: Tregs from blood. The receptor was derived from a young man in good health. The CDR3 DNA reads TGTGCCAGCAGTGGATTGAGACAGGCGCGGGAGCAGTTCTTC. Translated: CASSGLRQAREQFF.